Listed below are T cell receptor beta chains from one sample, sequenced in a study of shared clonotypes between healthy human individuals. Produced via immunoSEQ multiplex PCR; TCRdb's table is partial and in-frame only. The profile covers about 470,000 clones, with about four fifths appearing a single time and less than 15% taken by the ten largest. The source material was PBMCs. These TCRs come from a woman between 40 and 50 years old in good health. Some clones in this sample may be carry-over from other donors' samples. Both conserved end residues are part of each CDR3. Each record gives: V gene, J gene, D gene, clone size, CDR3 DNA, CDR3 protein. The D gene is left open where the match is weak. Clone sizes are given selectively: once, few, many, or a class where the clone is expanded.

TRBV18	TRBJ2-3	TRBD2	.	TGTGCCAGCTCATCGGGACTAGCGGGAGTCACAGATACGCAGTATTTT	CASSSGLAGVTDTQYF
TRBV7-9	TRBJ2-1	.	.	TGTGCCAGCAGTCCTGACAGGGGGCTAGCGGGAGACCTCTACAATGAGCAGTTCTTC	CASSPDRGLAGDLYNEQFF
TRBV7-9	TRBJ2-7	TRBD2	.	TGTGCCAGCAGCTTAGGCGTCGGGGAGGGCGAGCAGTACTTC	CASSLGVGEGEQYF
TRBV27	TRBJ2-7	.	once	TGTGCCAGCAGTCCGCCCCCTTTATACGAGCAGTACTTC	CASSPPPLYEQYF
TRBV10-3	TRBJ2-7	TRBD2	.	TGTGCCATCAGTCCCCAAGCGAGCGGGGGAACCTACGAGCAGTACTTC	CAISPQASGGTYEQYF
TRBV6-1	TRBJ1-4	TRBD1	.	TGTGCCAGCAGTGAGAGGACAGGTTACGAAAAACTGTTTTTT	CASSERTGYEKLFF
TRBV15	TRBJ2-3	.	.	TGTGCCACCAGCAGAGATCCCACTACGGGAGATACGCAGTATTTT	CATSRDPTTGDTQYF
TRBV5-4	TRBJ1-2	.	once	TGTGCCAGCACCGCTATGACAAGAAACTATGGCTACACCTTC	CASTAMTRNYGYTF
TRBV5-4	TRBJ2-5	.	.	TGTGCCAGCAGCCCTGCTTGGGGGCTGGAGACCCAGTACTTC	CASSPAWGLETQYF
TRBV30	TRBJ2-2	.	.	TGTGCCTGGGGACAGAGGGTTGACGGGGAGCTGTTTTTT	CAWGQRVDGELFF
TRBV7-8	TRBJ2-7	.	.	TGTGCCAGCAGCTCAACCCCGAGACACTTCTACGAGCAGTACTTC	CASSSTPRHFYEQYF
TRBV19	TRBJ2-4	.	once	TGTGCCAGTAGTTCCCCGCCCGGGACGGCTCACAAAAACATTCAGTACTTC	CASSSPPGTAHKNIQYF
TRBV19	TRBJ1-4	.	.	TGTGCCAGTAGTTCCTACGGGTTCGAACTGTTTTTT	CASSSYGFELFF
TRBV7-2	TRBJ2-7	.	.	TGTGCCAGCAGCTCAGCCATAGGGGACGAGCAGTACTTC	CASSSAIGDEQYF
TRBV19	TRBJ1-5	.	.	TGTGCCAGTAGTATAAGTGTAGAATTACAGCCCCAGCATTTT	CASSISVELQPQHF
TRBV7-2	TRBJ2-3	TRBD2	.	TGTGCCAGCAGCTTAGGTGGGAGGGCTTCGAAAACGCAGTATTTT	CASSLGGRASKTQYF
TRBV5-6	TRBJ1-3	.	.	TGTGCCAGCAGCTTGTATGGGCTAGGAAACACCATATATTTT	CASSLYGLGNTIYF
TRBV7-9	TRBJ2-2	.	.	TGTGCCAGCAGCCCCAGGCGGGACACCGGGGAGCTGTTTTTT	CASSPRRDTGELFF
TRBV7-7	TRBJ2-5	TRBD1	many	TGTGCCAGCAGCTTAGACATCGACAGGGGAGGGACCCAGTACTTC	CASSLDIDRGGTQYF
TRBV7-8	TRBJ1-2	.	few	TGTGCCAGCAGCTTGGGAAGGCGGATGGCTAACTATGGCTACACCTTC	CASSLGRRMANYGYTF
TRBV18	TRBJ2-3	.	.	TGTGCCAGCTCACCACCGGGGTGGGAGTTTAGCACAGATACGCAGTATTTT	CASSPPGWEFSTDTQYF
TRBV5-1	TRBJ2-5	TRBD1	.	TGCGCCAGCAGCCCACCGACAGGGGGGAAAGAGACCCAGTACTTC	CASSPPTGGKETQYF
TRBV7-6	TRBJ1-4	TRBD1	.	TGTGCCAGCAGCTTAGGAGCCGGGACAGGGGGCAGAAAGGAAAAACTGTTTTTT	CASSLGAGTGGRKEKLFF
TRBV14	TRBJ2-7	.	.	TGTGCCAGCAGCCAGAGACAGTCGCGCGAGCAGTACTTC	CASSQRQSREQYF
TRBV27	TRBJ2-1	.	.	TGTGCCAGCAGTGTGGACAGACTCTACAATGAGCAGTTCTTC	CASSVDRLYNEQFF
TRBV7-2	TRBJ2-5	.	once	TGTGCCAGCAGCCTGGGGGGCCGGGAGACCCAGTACTTC	CASSLGGRETQYF
TRBV11-2	TRBJ2-2	TRBD2	once	TGTGCCAGCAGCTTAGAACTGACTAGCGGGAGGCTGCTCCCGCGGGGGGAGCTGTTTTTT	CASSLELTSGRLLPRGELFF
TRBV6-1	TRBJ2-2	TRBD2	few	TGTGCCAGCAGTGAAGCGAGCGGGAGAGTCGGGGAGCTGTTTTTT	CASSEASGRVGELFF
TRBV7-2	TRBJ1-1	.	.	TGTGCCAGCAGCACGCAGGGGTGGACTGAAGCTTTCTTT	CASSTQGWTEAFF
TRBV28	TRBJ2-1	TRBD2	.	TGTGCCAGCAGCTTGTCAGCGGGAGCGGGCAATGAGCAGTTCTTC	CASSLSAGAGNEQFF
TRBV21-1	TRBJ2-7	.	few	TGTGCCAGCAAACCCTCAGGGGGCCCCTACGAGCAGTACTTC	CASKPSGGPYEQYF
TRBV29-1	TRBJ1-1	.	.	TGCAGCGTTGGTGGATTGAACACTGAAGCTTTCTTT	CSVGGLNTEAFF
TRBV28	TRBJ1-2	.	.	TGTGCCAGCAATCGCCCGACAGAGGCCTATTATTACACCTTC	CASNRPTEAYYYTF
TRBV7-3	TRBJ2-2	.	.	TGTGCCAGCAGCTTAAAGAACGTCCCGAACACCGGGGAGCTGTTTTTT	CASSLKNVPNTGELFF
TRBV4-1	TRBJ2-5	TRBD2	.	TGCGCCAGCAGCCAAGTTACCCCACTAGCGGGAGGTGGGATTGGGGAGACCCAGTACTTC	CASSQVTPLAGGGIGETQYF
TRBV5-6	TRBJ2-6	.	.	TGTGCCAGCAGCTTCGCAGTAGGGCCTGGGGCCAACGTCCTGACTTTC	CASSFAVGPGANVLTF
TRBV4-3	TRBJ2-7	TRBD2	.	TGCGCCAGCAGCCAAGCAGCGGGACCCACTCCCTACGAGCAGTACTTC	CASSQAAGPTPYEQYF
TRBV18	TRBJ1-5	.	.	TGTGCCAGCTCACCACCGTCTTCCCAGGGGTTGGTTCAGCCCCAGCATTTT	CASSPPSSQGLVQPQHF
TRBV7-2	TRBJ2-5	.	.	TGTGCCAGCAGCATTAGCGGTGGGGGGACCCAGTACTTC	CASSISGGGTQYF
TRBV5-1	TRBJ1-2	.	.	TGCGCCAGCAGCTTGGCTGCAGAGGCCCCCCTCTATGGCTACACCTTC	CASSLAAEAPLYGYTF
TRBV7-2	TRBJ2-7	.	.	TGTGCCAGCAGAAGTAGCGTGGGTGGAATCGAGCAGTACTTC	CASRSSVGGIEQYF